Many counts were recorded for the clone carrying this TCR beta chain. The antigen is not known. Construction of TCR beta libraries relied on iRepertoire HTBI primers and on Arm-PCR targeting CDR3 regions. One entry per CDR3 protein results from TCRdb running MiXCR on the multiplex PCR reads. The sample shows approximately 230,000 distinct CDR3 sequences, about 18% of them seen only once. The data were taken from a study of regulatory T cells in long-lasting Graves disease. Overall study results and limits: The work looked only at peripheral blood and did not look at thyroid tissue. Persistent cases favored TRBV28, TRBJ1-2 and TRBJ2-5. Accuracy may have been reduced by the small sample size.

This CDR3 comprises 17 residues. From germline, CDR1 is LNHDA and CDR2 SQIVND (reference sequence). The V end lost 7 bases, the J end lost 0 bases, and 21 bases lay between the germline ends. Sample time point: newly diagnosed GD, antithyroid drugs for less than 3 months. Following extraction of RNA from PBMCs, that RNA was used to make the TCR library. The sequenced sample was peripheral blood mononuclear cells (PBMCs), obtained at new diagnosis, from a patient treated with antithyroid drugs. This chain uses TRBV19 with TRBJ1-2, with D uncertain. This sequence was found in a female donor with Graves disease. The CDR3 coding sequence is TGTGCCAGTACCACGGGAACAGCCTATACGTCTAACTATGGCTACACCTTC. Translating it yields CASTTGTAYTSNYGYTF.